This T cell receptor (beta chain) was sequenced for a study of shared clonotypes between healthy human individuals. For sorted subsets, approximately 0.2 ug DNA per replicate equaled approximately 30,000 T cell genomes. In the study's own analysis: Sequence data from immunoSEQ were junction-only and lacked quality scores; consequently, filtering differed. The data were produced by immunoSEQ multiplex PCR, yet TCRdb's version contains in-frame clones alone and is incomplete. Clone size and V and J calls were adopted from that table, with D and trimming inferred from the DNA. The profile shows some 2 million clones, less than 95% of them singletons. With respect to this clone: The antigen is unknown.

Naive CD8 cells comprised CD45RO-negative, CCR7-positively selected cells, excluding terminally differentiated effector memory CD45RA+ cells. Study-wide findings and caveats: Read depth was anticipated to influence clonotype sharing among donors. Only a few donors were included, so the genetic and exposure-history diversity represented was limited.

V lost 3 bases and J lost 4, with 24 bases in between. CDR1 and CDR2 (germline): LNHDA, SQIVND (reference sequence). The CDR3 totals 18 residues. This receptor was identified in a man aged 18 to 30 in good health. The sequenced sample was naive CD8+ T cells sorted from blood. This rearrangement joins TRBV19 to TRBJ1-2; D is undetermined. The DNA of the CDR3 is TGTGCCAGTAGTATCTTTATGTTGTATGAACCCACGGTCTATGGCTACACCTTC. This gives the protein CASSIFMLYEPTVYGYTF.